A single sample is the source of the 18 T cell receptor beta chains below, sequenced in a study of blood T cell repertoires in COVID-19. Sequencing used immunoSEQ multiplex PCR; TCRdb keeps in-frame clones, though not all of them. The sample yields approximately 320,000 clones, roughly 90% seen once. Sequencing input: PBMCs or T cells enriched from blood (not recorded which). The receptors derive from a man in his sixties who had recovered from COVID-19.

The J gene is TRBJ2-1, the V gene TRBV9; TRBD1 might be the D (6 bases). Per the germline V gene, CDR1 is SGDLS and CDR2 is YYNGEE. With 0 bases removed from V and 4 bases from J, the gap between germline ends came to 17 bases. The CDR3 loop spans 17 amino acids. In DNA form, the CDR3 reads TGTGCCAGCAGCGTAGAGGTTCCAGGGGCCCTATACAATGAGCAGTTCTTC. This codes for CASSVEVPGALYNEQFF.

The rearrangement links TRBV11-2 to TRBJ2-5; maybe TRBD1 (6 bases). Germline V gene sequence: CDR1 SGHAT, CDR2 FQNNGV. This CDR3 contains 16 residues. Trimming removed 1 base from V and 4 bases from J, with 16 bases in between. The CDR3 DNA reads TGTGCCAGCAGCTTAGGACAGGCCTTTAATCGAGAGACCCAGTACTTC. Translated: CASSLGQAFNRETQYF.

The chain uses TRBV29-1 and TRBJ2-3; 9 nucleotides align to TRBD1. This CDR3 is 13 amino acids long. The junction had 6 bases not matched to a gene; V was cut back by 7 bases and J by 4 bases. Germline V gene data show CDR1 as SQVTM and CDR2 as ANQGSEA. This chain's CDR3 is CSGTGGAADTQYF. The CDR3 bases are TGCAGCGGTACAGGGGGCGCGGCAGATACGCAGTATTTT.

The chain carries TRBV18 and TRBJ2-7; the D gene is possibly TRBD1 (6 bases). V was clipped by 2 bases and J by 9 bases, with 17 bases between them. Germline V lookup: CDR1 KGHSH, CDR2 LQKENI. The CDR3 has 14 residues. CDR3 residues: CASSPTGQRWGQYF. CDR3 coding DNA: TGTGCCAGCTCACCAACGGGACAACGGTGGGGGCAGTACTTC.

The chain is built from TRBV6-6 and TRBJ2-3, with TRBD2 matching over 11 bases. The CDR3 is made up of 16 amino acids. Per germline, CDR1 MNHNY and CDR2 SVGAGI (reference sequence). V was clipped by 9 bases and J by 0 bases; unmatched bases: 8. The CDR3 coding sequence is TGTGCCAGTACCAGATTAGCGGGGGGGAGCACAGATACGCAGTATTTT. This gives the protein CASTRLAGGSTDTQYF.

The chain carries TRBV19 and TRBJ1-5, with 8 bases aligning to TRBD1. V lost 7 bases and J lost 4; bases outside the gene matches: 15. CDR1 is LNHDA, CDR2 SQIVND, per germline (reference sequence). The CDR3 has 17 residues. The CDR3 coding sequence is TGTGCCAGTAAGGATGGACAGGGTGGGCTTAGTAATCAGCCCCAGCATTTT. Protein product: CASKDGQGGLSNQPQHF.

The chain recombines TRBV21-1 with TRBJ2-6; the D call of TRBD1 is as the table states it, not checked on the DNA. TRBV21-1 is a pseudogene segment. The CDR3 has 17 amino acids. CDR3 residues: CASPGTGDSDGANVLTF. CDR3 DNA sequence: TGTGCCAGCCCCGGGACAGGGGACTCGGATGGGGCCAACGTCCTGACTTTC.

The chain combines TRBV7-8 with TRBJ1-1, with unresolved D. Germline CDR1 reads SGHVS; CDR2 reads FQNEAQ. The CDR3 is 14 residues long. V was cut by 0 bases and J by 0 bases, with 5 bases left in between. CDR3 bases: TGTGCCAGCAGCTTAGCGTACATGAACACTGAAGCTTTCTTT. Translation: CASSLAYMNTEAFF.

The table lists this clone with a count of one. V usage is TRBV6-4 and J usage is TRBJ2-5; 7 bases fit TRBD2. J lost 1 base, V lost 2 bases, and 22 bases had no gene match. Looked up from germline, CDR1 is MRHNA and CDR2 is SNTAGT. The CDR3 consists of 21 residues. As DNA, the CDR3 is TGTGCCAGCAGTGACCGTCTCCGGGACCCTAGGGGCGGGGGAATCCAAGAGACCCAGTACTTC. Translation gives CASSDRLRDPRGGGIQETQYF.

The V gene is TRBV5-1, the J gene TRBJ2-7; TRBD1 aligns across 9 bases. Trimming removed 2 bases from V and 3 bases from J; junction bases left unmatched: 3. The germline V gene has CDR1 SGHRS and CDR2 YFSETQ. The CDR3 is made up of 14 amino acids. CDR3 nucleotides: TGCGCCAGCAGCTTTCCGGGACAGGGCTACGAGCAGTACTTC. Residues: CASSFPGQGYEQYF.

The chain employs TRBV5-1 and TRBJ1-1, with D hard to call. Germline CDR1 is SGHRS and CDR2 is YFSETQ. This CDR3 has 11 amino acids. V was shortened by 4 bases and J by 6 bases, with 7 bases between the two germline ends. This chain's CDR3 is CASSHGAEAFF. CDR3 in DNA: TGCGCCAGCAGCCACGGGGCTGAAGCTTTCTTT.

The genes are TRBV29-1 and TRBJ1-1; D is possibly TRBD1 (6 bases). The V and J ends lost 7 bases and 0 bases respectively, with 15 bases between them. Germline values: CDR1 SQVTM, CDR2 ANQGSEA. The CDR3 covers 14 residues. CDR3 nucleotide sequence: TGCAGCGCCGGTCTGGGGGCCATGAACACTGAAGCTTTCTTT. It is translated as CSAGLGAMNTEAFF.

V is TRBV18 and J is TRBJ2-1; weak D call: TRBD1 (5 bases). The CDR3 is made up of 16 amino acids. The V end was cut by 1 base, the J end by 0 bases, with 10 bases between. CDR1 is KGHSH, CDR2 LQKENI, per germline. In nucleotides, the CDR3 is TGTGCCAGCTCACCACAGGGGCTCAGCTCCTACAATGAGCAGTTCTTC. Its translation: CASSPQGLSSYNEQFF.

This chain uses TRBV7-2 with TRBJ1-1; D remains ambiguous. Germline V lookup: CDR1 SGHTA, CDR2 FQGNSA. CDR3 length: 13 residues. Trimming stripped 8 bases from V and 1 base from J, with 11 bases between. The CDR3 spells CASRNTPNTEAFF. CDR3 in DNA: TGTGCCAGCCGAAACACGCCGAACACTGAAGCTTTCTTT.

In this sample, this clone turned up a few times. The genes are TRBV6-5 and TRBJ1-2; TRBD1 matches 9 bases. J gave up 7 bases and V 6 bases, and 9 bases lay outside the gene matches. The CDR3 is made up of 14 amino acids. In germline, CDR1 is MNHEY, CDR2 SVGAGI. The CDR3 is CASRPRTGVGGYTF. Written as DNA, the CDR3 is TGTGCCAGCAGGCCCCGGACAGGGGTCGGTGGCTACACCTTC.

The J gene is TRBJ1-2, the V gene TRBV14; D is perhaps TRBD1 (5 bases). V was clipped by 1 base and J by 4 bases, with 19 bases between them. Germline V gene lookup returns CDR1 SGHDN and CDR2 FVKESK. The CDR3 is made up of 17 amino acids. CDR3 sequence: CASSQADWGRTLYGYTF. The CDR3 DNA reads TGTGCCAGCAGCCAAGCCGATTGGGGTAGGACACTCTATGGCTACACCTTC.

The chain is built from TRBV7-6 and TRBJ1-1; D may be TRBD1 (5 bases). The CDR3 consists of 14 residues. CDR1 is SGHVS and CDR2 is FNYEAQ in the germline V gene. V was clipped by 4 bases and J by 5 bases, with 14 bases between them. CDR3 in amino acids: CASSSGEGRTEAFF. CDR3 nucleotides: TGTGCCAGCAGCTCGGGTGAGGGGAGGACTGAAGCTTTCTTT.

This CDR3 reads CASSLSRVDTQYF. CDR3 nucleotide sequence: TGCGCCAGCAGTCTGTCCAGGGTAGATACGCAGTATTTT. The V and J genes are TRBV4-3 and TRBJ2-3; D is perhaps TRBD1 (5 bases). This CDR3 contains 13 residues. Looked up from germline, CDR1 is LGHNA and CDR2 is YSLEER. Trimming removed 6 bases from V and 5 bases from J, with 12 bases in between.